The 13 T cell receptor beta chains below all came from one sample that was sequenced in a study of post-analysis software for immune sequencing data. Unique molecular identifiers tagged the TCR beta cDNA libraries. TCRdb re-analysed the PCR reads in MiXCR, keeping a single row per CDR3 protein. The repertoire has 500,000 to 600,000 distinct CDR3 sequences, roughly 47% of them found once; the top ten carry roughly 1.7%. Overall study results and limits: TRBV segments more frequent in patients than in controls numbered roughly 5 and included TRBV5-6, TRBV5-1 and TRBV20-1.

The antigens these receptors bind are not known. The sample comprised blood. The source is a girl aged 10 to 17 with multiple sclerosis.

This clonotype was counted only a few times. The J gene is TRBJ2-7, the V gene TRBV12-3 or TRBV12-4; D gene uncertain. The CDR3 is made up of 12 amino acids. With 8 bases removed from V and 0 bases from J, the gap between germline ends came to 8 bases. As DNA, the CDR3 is TGTGCCAGCCACTTAATCTCCTACGAGCAGTACTTC. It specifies CASHLISYEQYF.

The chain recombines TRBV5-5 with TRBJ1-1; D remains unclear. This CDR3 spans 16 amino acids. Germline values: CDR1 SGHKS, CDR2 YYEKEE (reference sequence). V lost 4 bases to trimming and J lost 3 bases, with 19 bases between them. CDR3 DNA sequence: TGTGCCAGCAGCCTAGCCGACCAGGCTGCTTACACTGAAGCTTTCTTT. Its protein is CASSLADQAAYTEAFF. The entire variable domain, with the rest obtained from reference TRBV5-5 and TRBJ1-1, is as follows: DAGVTQSPTHLIKTRGQQVTLRCSPISGHKSVSWYQQVLGQGPQFIFQYYEKEERGRGNFPDRFSARQFPNYSSELNVNALLLGDSALYLCASSLADQAAYTEAFFGQGTRLTVV.

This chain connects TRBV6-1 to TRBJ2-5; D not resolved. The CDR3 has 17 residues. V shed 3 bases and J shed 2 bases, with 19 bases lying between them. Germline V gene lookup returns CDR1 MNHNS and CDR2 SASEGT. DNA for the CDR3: TGTGCCAGCAGTGATGGGTTCAGACCGGCTAAGCAAGAGACCCAGTACTTC. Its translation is CASSDGFRPAKQETQYF.

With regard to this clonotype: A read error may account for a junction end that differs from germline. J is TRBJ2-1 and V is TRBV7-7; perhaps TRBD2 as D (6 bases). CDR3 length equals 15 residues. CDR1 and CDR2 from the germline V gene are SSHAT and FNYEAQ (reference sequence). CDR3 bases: TGTGCTAGCAGCCTAAGTCTAGCGCCTTTGGATGAGCAGTTCTTC. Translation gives CASSLSLAPLDEQFF.

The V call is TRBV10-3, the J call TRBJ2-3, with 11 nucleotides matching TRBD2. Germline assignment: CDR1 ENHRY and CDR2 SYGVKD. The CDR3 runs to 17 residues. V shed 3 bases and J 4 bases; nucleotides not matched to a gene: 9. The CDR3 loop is CAISDSGLAESPDTQYF. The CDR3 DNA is TGTGCCATCAGTGACTCGGGACTAGCGGAGAGCCCAGATACGCAGTATTTT.

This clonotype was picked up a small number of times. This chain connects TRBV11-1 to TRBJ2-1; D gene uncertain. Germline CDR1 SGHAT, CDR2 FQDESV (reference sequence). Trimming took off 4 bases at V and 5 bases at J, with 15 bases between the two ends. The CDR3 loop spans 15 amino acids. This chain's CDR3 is CASSSSPSLDNEQFF. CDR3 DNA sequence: TGTGCCAGCAGCTCATCCCCTAGTTTGGACAATGAGCAGTTCTTC.

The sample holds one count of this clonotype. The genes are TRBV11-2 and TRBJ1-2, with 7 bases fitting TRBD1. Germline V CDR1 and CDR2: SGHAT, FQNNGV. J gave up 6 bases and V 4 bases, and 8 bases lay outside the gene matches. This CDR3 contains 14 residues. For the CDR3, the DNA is TGTGCCAGCAGCTCCTCGACAGGGCTGGATGGCTACACCTTC. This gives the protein CASSSSTGLDGYTF.

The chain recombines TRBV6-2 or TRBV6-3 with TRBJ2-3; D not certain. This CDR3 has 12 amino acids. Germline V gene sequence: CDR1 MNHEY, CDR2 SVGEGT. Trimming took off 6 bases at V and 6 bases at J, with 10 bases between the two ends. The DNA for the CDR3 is TGTGCCAGCAGAGGGTCCTCGGATACGCAGTATTTT. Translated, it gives CASRGSSDTQYF.

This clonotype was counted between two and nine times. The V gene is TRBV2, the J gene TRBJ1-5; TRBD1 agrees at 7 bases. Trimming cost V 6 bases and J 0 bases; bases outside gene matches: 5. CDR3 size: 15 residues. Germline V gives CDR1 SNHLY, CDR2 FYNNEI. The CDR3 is CASRPTGNSNQPQHF. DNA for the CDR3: TGTGCCAGCAGGCCGACAGGGAATAGCAATCAGCCCCAGCATTTT.

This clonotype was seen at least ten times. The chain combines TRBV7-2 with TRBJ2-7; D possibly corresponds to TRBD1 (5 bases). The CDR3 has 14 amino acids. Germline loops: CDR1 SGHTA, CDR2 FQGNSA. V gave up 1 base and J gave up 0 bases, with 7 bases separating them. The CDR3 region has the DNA TGTGCCAGCAGCTTAGACAGGAACTCCTACGAGCAGTACTTC. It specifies CASSLDRNSYEQYF.

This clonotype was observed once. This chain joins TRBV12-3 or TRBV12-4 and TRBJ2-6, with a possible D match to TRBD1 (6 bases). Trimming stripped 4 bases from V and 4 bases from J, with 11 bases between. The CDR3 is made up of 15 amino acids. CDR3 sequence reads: CASSSQGRGANVLTF. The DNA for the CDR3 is TGTGCCAGCAGTTCGCAGGGGAGAGGGGCCAACGTCCTGACTTTC.

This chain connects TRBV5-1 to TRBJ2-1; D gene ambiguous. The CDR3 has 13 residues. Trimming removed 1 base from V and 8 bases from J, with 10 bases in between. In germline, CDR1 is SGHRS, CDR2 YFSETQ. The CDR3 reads CASSLRGQDEQFF. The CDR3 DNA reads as TGCGCCAGCAGCTTGCGCGGTCAGGATGAGCAGTTCTTC.

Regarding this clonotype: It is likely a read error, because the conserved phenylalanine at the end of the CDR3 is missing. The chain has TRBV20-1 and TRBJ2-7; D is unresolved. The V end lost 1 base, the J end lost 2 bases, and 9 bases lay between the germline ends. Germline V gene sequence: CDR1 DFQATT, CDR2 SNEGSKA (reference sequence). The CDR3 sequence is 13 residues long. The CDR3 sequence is CSARGDGPYEQYS. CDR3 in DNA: TGCAGTGCTAGAGGTGATGGGCCCTACGAGCAGTACTCC.